These T cell receptor beta chains were read from a single sample in a study of blood T cell repertoires in COVID-19. Generated by immunoSEQ multiplex PCR, the TCRdb table keeps only in-frame clones and is missing some. The data show hundreds of thousands of clones, around 90% seen once. Sequenced: PBMCs or T cells enriched from blood (not recorded which). The receptors here all came from a man between 60 and 75 years old who had recovered from COVID-19. CDR3s include the opening cysteine and the closing phenylalanine or tryptophan. Each record gives: D gene, J gene, V gene, clone size, CDR3 protein, CDR3 DNA. The D gene is left open where the match is weak. Expanded clones get a size class; other rows say once, few or many, or leave the size out.

d_gene: -
j_gene: TRBJ1-2
v_gene: TRBV6-2/TRBV6-3
abundance: -
CDR3aa: CASSYDYVPGGYTF
CDR3nt: TGTGCCAGCAGTTACGATTACGTCCCCGGGGGCTACACCTTC

d_gene: -
j_gene: TRBJ1-1
v_gene: TRBV10-1
abundance: once
CDR3aa: CASRREAFF
CDR3nt: TGCGCCAGCAGGAGAGAGGCTTTCTTT

d_gene: TRBD1
j_gene: TRBJ1-4
v_gene: TRBV6-1
abundance: once
CDR3aa: CASSEERQGRVAEKLFF
CDR3nt: TGTGCCAGCAGTGAAGAGCGACAGGGACGTGTGGCTGAAAAACTGTTTTTT

d_gene: TRBD2
j_gene: TRBJ2-7
v_gene: TRBV5-1
abundance: many
CDR3aa: CASTPGLAGVEPYEQYF
CDR3nt: TGCGCCAGCACCCCAGGACTAGCGGGAGTAGAGCCATACGAGCAGTACTTC

d_gene: TRBD1
j_gene: TRBJ1-1
v_gene: TRBV18
abundance: -
CDR3aa: CASSPPRTGGAFF
CDR3nt: TGTGCCAGCTCACCACCGAGGACAGGGGGAGCTTTCTTT

d_gene: -
j_gene: TRBJ2-2
v_gene: TRBV18
abundance: -
CDR3aa: CASSPRTANTGELFF
CDR3nt: TGTGCCAGCTCACCAAGGACAGCGAACACCGGGGAGCTGTTTTTT

d_gene: -
j_gene: TRBJ1-1
v_gene: TRBV19
abundance: -
CDR3aa: CASSVSREAFF
CDR3nt: TGTGCCAGTAGTGTTAGTAGAGAAGCTTTCTTT

d_gene: TRBD2
j_gene: TRBJ2-3
v_gene: TRBV4-3
abundance: -
CDR3aa: CASSQDRAGGPYDTQYF
CDR3nt: TGCGCCAGCAGCCAAGATCGGGCGGGGGGGCCTTATGATACGCAGTATTTT

d_gene: -
j_gene: TRBJ2-1
v_gene: TRBV7-9
abundance: -
CDR3aa: CASSSYPRGNNEQFF
CDR3nt: TGTGCCAGCTCAAGCTATCCGCGCGGAAACAATGAGCAGTTCTTC

d_gene: -
j_gene: TRBJ1-1
v_gene: TRBV6-5
abundance: once
CDR3aa: CASSYSAGRSNTEAFF
CDR3nt: TGTGCCAGCAGTTACTCCGCGGGGAGGAGTAACACTGAAGCTTTCTTT

d_gene: TRBD2
j_gene: TRBJ2-5
v_gene: TRBV19
abundance: few
CDR3aa: CASSMGGPGLGKETQYF
CDR3nt: TGTGCCAGTAGTATGGGAGGTCCGGGACTAGGGAAGGAGACCCAGTACTTC

d_gene: TRBD1
j_gene: TRBJ2-1
v_gene: TRBV29-1
abundance: -
CDR3aa: CSVAGGHYNEQFF
CDR3nt: TGCAGCGTTGCAGGGGGCCACTACAATGAGCAGTTCTTC

d_gene: -
j_gene: TRBJ1-3
v_gene: TRBV6-1
abundance: -
CDR3aa: CASSVTGTSLGNTIYF
CDR3nt: TGTGCCAGCAGTGTCACCGGGACATCCCTTGGAAACACCATATATTTT

d_gene: TRBD2
j_gene: TRBJ2-1
v_gene: TRBV7-8
abundance: -
CDR3aa: CASRPSGTSRYNEQFF
CDR3nt: TGTGCCAGCAGACCCAGCGGGACTAGCCGCTACAATGAGCAGTTCTTC

d_gene: -
j_gene: TRBJ2-7
v_gene: TRBV18
abundance: -
CDR3aa: CASSPGRAYEQYF
CDR3nt: TGTGCCAGCTCACCGGGGAGAGCCTACGAGCAGTACTTC

d_gene: TRBD2
j_gene: TRBJ2-1
v_gene: TRBV9
abundance: -
CDR3aa: CASSVAGGRRGNEQFF
CDR3nt: TGTGCCAGCAGCGTAGCGGGGGGGCGCCGGGGTAATGAGCAGTTCTTC

d_gene: -
j_gene: TRBJ2-7
v_gene: TRBV11-1
abundance: once
CDR3aa: CASSSRIYEQYF
CDR3nt: TGTGCCAGCAGCTCGAGGATCTACGAGCAGTACTTC

d_gene: TRBD1
j_gene: TRBJ2-1
v_gene: TRBV6-5
abundance: few
CDR3aa: CASRNLDRGVEQFF
CDR3nt: TGTGCCAGCAGGAACCTGGACAGGGGGGTTGAGCAGTTCTTC

d_gene: -
j_gene: TRBJ2-3
v_gene: TRBV24-1
abundance: -
CDR3aa: CATSGGGANTRGTDTQYF
CDR3nt: TGTGCCACCAGTGGCGGAGGGGCAAACACCCGCGGCACAGATACGCAGTATTTT

d_gene: -
j_gene: TRBJ2-7
v_gene: TRBV5-5
abundance: -
CDR3aa: CASSRRAGSYEQYF
CDR3nt: TGTGCCAGCAGCCGGCGGGCAGGAAGCTACGAGCAGTACTTC

d_gene: -
j_gene: TRBJ2-2
v_gene: TRBV7-6
abundance: -
CDR3aa: CASSLGQGRTGELFF
CDR3nt: TGTGCCAGCAGCTTAGGGCAGGGGCGCACCGGGGAGCTGTTTTTT

d_gene: TRBD1
j_gene: TRBJ1-3
v_gene: TRBV19
abundance: -
CDR3aa: CASSGRGRSLSGNTIYF
CDR3nt: TGTGCCAGTAGTGGCAGGGGGCGATCCCTTTCTGGAAACACCATATATTTT

d_gene: -
j_gene: TRBJ1-4
v_gene: TRBV10-1
abundance: -
CDR3aa: CARAQTEHNEKLFF
CDR3nt: TGCGCCAGAGCCCAGACGGAGCATAATGAAAAACTGTTTTTT

d_gene: TRBD1
j_gene: TRBJ1-2
v_gene: TRBV19
abundance: -
CDR3aa: CASRGQGAGNYGYTF
CDR3nt: TGTGCCAGTCGCGGACAGGGGGCCGGGAACTATGGCTACACCTTC

d_gene: -
j_gene: TRBJ1-2
v_gene: TRBV28
abundance: -
CDR3aa: CASSLPKGVGSYGYTF
CDR3nt: TGTGCCAGCAGTTTACCCAAGGGGGTAGGGAGCTATGGCTACACCTTC

d_gene: TRBD1
j_gene: TRBJ2-2
v_gene: TRBV5-4
abundance: -
CDR3aa: CASSLGQGLVTGELFF
CDR3nt: TGTGCCAGCAGCCTAGGACAGGGTCTGGTAACCGGGGAGCTGTTTTTT

d_gene: -
j_gene: TRBJ2-7
v_gene: TRBV9
abundance: -
CDR3aa: CASSVGETAYEQYF
CDR3nt: TGTGCCAGCAGCGTCGGGGAAACCGCCTACGAGCAGTACTTC

d_gene: -
j_gene: TRBJ1-1
v_gene: TRBV11-3
abundance: -
CDR3aa: CASSRSSGGLTEAFF
CDR3nt: TGTGCCAGCAGCAGATCCAGTGGTGGACTCACTGAAGCTTTCTTT

d_gene: TRBD1
j_gene: TRBJ1-2
v_gene: TRBV19
abundance: -
CDR3aa: CASRTGGNGYTF
CDR3nt: TGTGCCAGCAGGACAGGGGGAAACGGCTACACCTTC

d_gene: -
j_gene: TRBJ2-1
v_gene: TRBV7-3
abundance: -
CDR3aa: CASSPKPSSYNEQFF
CDR3nt: TGTGCCAGCAGCCCCAAGCCGAGCTCCTACAATGAGCAGTTCTTC

d_gene: TRBD1
j_gene: TRBJ1-2
v_gene: TRBV5-1
abundance: -
CDR3aa: CASSTGQAFSFGYTF
CDR3nt: TGCGCCAGCAGCACCGGACAGGCGTTTTCCTTCGGCTACACCTTC

d_gene: -
j_gene: TRBJ1-2
v_gene: TRBV10-3
abundance: once
CDR3aa: CAIRPDSRNPYGYTF
CDR3nt: TGTGCCATCAGACCGGACAGTAGAAACCCCTATGGCTACACCTTC

d_gene: TRBD1
j_gene: TRBJ1-5
v_gene: TRBV19
abundance: -
CDR3aa: CASSIDRDRGFSNQPQHF
CDR3nt: TGTGCCAGTAGTATAGATCGGGACAGGGGGTTTAGCAATCAGCCCCAGCATTTT

d_gene: -
j_gene: TRBJ1-2
v_gene: TRBV2
abundance: once
CDR3aa: CATDPRGGGIRYTF
CDR3nt: TGTGCCACCGACCCTAGGGGGGGCGGCATTCGCTACACCTTC

d_gene: TRBD2
j_gene: TRBJ2-1
v_gene: TRBV3-1/TRBV3-2
abundance: -
CDR3aa: CASSPSTGGGEQFF
CDR3nt: TGTGCCAGCAGCCCCTCAACGGGGGGAGGAGAGCAGTTCTTC

d_gene: -
j_gene: TRBJ2-7
v_gene: TRBV12-5
abundance: -
CDR3aa: CASGGQPSPYEQYF
CDR3nt: TGTGCTAGTGGCGGACAGCCTAGCCCCTACGAGCAGTACTTC

d_gene: TRBD2
j_gene: TRBJ2-2
v_gene: TRBV14
abundance: -
CDR3aa: CASSQGTSGRHGVGELFF
CDR3nt: TGTGCCAGCAGCCAAGGGACTAGCGGTCGACACGGTGTCGGGGAGCTGTTTTTT

d_gene: -
j_gene: TRBJ1-5
v_gene: TRBV7-6
abundance: -
CDR3aa: CASSLTAGNQPQHF
CDR3nt: TGTGCCAGCAGCTTAACCGCGGGGAATCAGCCCCAGCATTTT

d_gene: TRBD2
j_gene: TRBJ2-2
v_gene: TRBV9
abundance: -
CDR3aa: CASSVGLAGNTGELFF
CDR3nt: TGTGCCAGCAGCGTAGGACTAGCGGGAAACACCGGGGAGCTGTTTTTT

d_gene: -
j_gene: TRBJ2-3
v_gene: TRBV7-8
abundance: -
CDR3aa: CASSLAGVRVTDTQYF
CDR3nt: TGTGCCAGCAGCTTAGCGGGAGTGAGAGTCACAGATACGCAGTATTTT

d_gene: TRBD1
j_gene: TRBJ1-1
v_gene: TRBV28
abundance: -
CDR3aa: CASSPLQGKSEAFF
CDR3nt: TGTGCCAGCAGTCCACTACAGGGGAAGTCTGAAGCTTTCTTT

d_gene: TRBD2
j_gene: TRBJ2-5
v_gene: TRBV3-1/TRBV3-2
abundance: -
CDR3aa: CASSQSGGMAQYF
CDR3nt: TGTGCCAGCAGCCAATCGGGAGGAATGGCCCAGTACTTC

d_gene: -
j_gene: TRBJ1-1
v_gene: TRBV12-3/TRBV12-4
abundance: -
CDR3aa: CASSNRVETEAFF
CDR3nt: TGTGCCAGCAGTAACAGGGTAGAAACTGAAGCTTTCTTT

d_gene: TRBD1
j_gene: TRBJ2-7
v_gene: TRBV10-1
abundance: -
CDR3aa: CASSQGQGSYEQYF
CDR3nt: TGCGCCAGCAGTCAAGGACAGGGATCCTACGAGCAGTACTTC

d_gene: TRBD2
j_gene: TRBJ2-3
v_gene: TRBV30
abundance: -
CDR3aa: CAWSALAGVTDTQYF
CDR3nt: TGTGCCTGGAGTGCCCTAGCGGGGGTGACAGATACGCAGTATTTT

d_gene: -
j_gene: TRBJ1-4
v_gene: TRBV19
abundance: -
CDR3aa: CASSIHGDNEKLFF
CDR3nt: TGTGCCAGTAGTATACACGGGGATAATGAAAAACTGTTTTTT

d_gene: TRBD2
j_gene: TRBJ2-7
v_gene: TRBV5-1
abundance: -
CDR3aa: CASSGTSGVGEQYF
CDR3nt: TGCGCCAGCAGCGGGACTAGCGGGGTAGGGGAGCAGTACTTC

d_gene: -
j_gene: TRBJ1-2
v_gene: TRBV9
abundance: once
CDR3aa: CASSVAREDYGYTF
CDR3nt: TGTGCCAGCAGCGTAGCCAGGGAAGATTATGGCTACACCTTC

d_gene: TRBD1
j_gene: TRBJ1-2
v_gene: TRBV3-1/TRBV3-2
abundance: -
CDR3aa: CASSQPGGGGYTF
CDR3nt: TGTGCCAGCAGCCAACCAGGGGGCGGTGGCTACACCTTC

d_gene: TRBD1
j_gene: TRBJ1-2
v_gene: TRBV7-8
abundance: -
CDR3aa: CASSRRDRGYGYTF
CDR3nt: TGTGCCAGCAGTCGCCGGGACAGGGGTTATGGCTACACCTTC

d_gene: -
j_gene: TRBJ2-2
v_gene: TRBV7-3
abundance: -
CDR3aa: CASSKPSGTGELFF
CDR3nt: TGTGCCAGCAGTAAGCCGTCAGGAACCGGGGAGCTGTTTTTT

d_gene: -
j_gene: TRBJ2-5
v_gene: TRBV7-2
abundance: -
CDR3aa: CASSLGLVEAQYF
CDR3nt: TGTGCCAGCAGCTTAGGGTTGGTGGAGGCCCAGTACTTC

d_gene: TRBD2
j_gene: TRBJ2-2
v_gene: TRBV30
abundance: few
CDR3aa: CAWSAPIAGAPGELFF
CDR3nt: TGTGCCTGGAGTGCCCCCATAGCGGGGGCTCCCGGGGAGCTGTTTTTT

d_gene: -
j_gene: TRBJ1-1
v_gene: TRBV29-1
abundance: -
CDR3aa: CSVAQGTEAFF
CDR3nt: TGCAGCGTTGCGCAGGGCACTGAAGCTTTCTTT

d_gene: -
j_gene: TRBJ2-7
v_gene: TRBV6-5
abundance: -
CDR3aa: CASSRTENYEQYF
CDR3nt: TGTGCCAGCAGCCGGACAGAGAATTACGAGCAGTACTTC